This TCR beta chain comes out of a study of T cell repertoires in cytomegalovirus infection. Findings of the study overall: Based on cumulative public TCR beta family frequency, carriers of CMV plus the relevant HLA were identified.

TCRdb processed the reads anew with MiXCR; each CDR3 protein has one entry. This table holds approximately 630,000 distinct CDR3 sequences, 24% found once. From germline, CDR1 is MDHEN and CDR2 SYDVKM. V shed 2 bases, J shed 5 bases, and the junction held 9 bases outside the gene matches. The CDR3 is made up of 17 amino acids. For this clonotype: What it recognizes is unknown.

The receptor was isolated from a human donor in good health (CMV status not recorded). Some clones in this sample may be carry-over from other donors' samples. The chain joins TRBV28 to TRBJ2-3; 11 nucleotides line up with TRBD1. The sequenced sample consisted of CD8+ T cells from PBMCs. CDR3 protein: CASSLSSRDRGRDTQYF. The CDR3 DNA reads as TGTGCCAGCAGTTTAAGCTCCCGGGACAGGGGGAGAGATACGCAGTATTTT.